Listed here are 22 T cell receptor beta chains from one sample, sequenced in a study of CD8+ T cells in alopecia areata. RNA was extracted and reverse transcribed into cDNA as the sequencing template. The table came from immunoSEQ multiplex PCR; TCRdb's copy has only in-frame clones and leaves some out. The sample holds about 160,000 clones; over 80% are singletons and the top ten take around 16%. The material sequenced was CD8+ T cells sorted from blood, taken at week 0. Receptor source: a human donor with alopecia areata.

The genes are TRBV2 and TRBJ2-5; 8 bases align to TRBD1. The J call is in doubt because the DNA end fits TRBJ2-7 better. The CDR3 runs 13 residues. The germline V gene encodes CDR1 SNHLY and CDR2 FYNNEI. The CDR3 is CAWIQGAAYEQYF. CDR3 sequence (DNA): TGTGCCTGGATCCAGGGGGCAGCCTACGAGCAGTACTTC.

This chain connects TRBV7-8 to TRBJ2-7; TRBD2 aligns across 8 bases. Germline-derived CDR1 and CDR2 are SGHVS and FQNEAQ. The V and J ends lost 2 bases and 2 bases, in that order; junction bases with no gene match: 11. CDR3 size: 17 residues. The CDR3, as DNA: TGTGCCAGCAGCTTACCGGGGGGGGACTCAAGGGCCTACGAGCAGTACTTC. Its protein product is CASSLPGGDSRAYEQYF.

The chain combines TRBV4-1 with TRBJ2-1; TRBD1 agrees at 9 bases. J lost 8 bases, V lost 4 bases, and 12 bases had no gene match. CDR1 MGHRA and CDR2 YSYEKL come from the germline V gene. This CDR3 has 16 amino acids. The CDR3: CASSPTPGQGKDEQFF. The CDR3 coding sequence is TGCGCCAGCAGCCCAACCCCGGGACAGGGAAAGGATGAGCAGTTCTTC.

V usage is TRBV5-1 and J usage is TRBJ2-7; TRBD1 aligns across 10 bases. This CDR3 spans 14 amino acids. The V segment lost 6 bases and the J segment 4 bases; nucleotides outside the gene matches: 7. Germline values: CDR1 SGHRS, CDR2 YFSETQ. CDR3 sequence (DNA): TGCGCCAGCAACCCCGGGACAGGGGTGTACGAGCAGTACTTC. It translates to CASNPGTGVYEQYF.

CDR3 sequence: CSVESPGSSYEQYF. CDR3 DNA sequence: TGCAGCGTTGAATCCCCAGGGAGCTCCTACGAGCAGTACTTC. V gene TRBV29-1 combines with J gene TRBJ2-7; the D call may be TRBD1 or TRBD2 (5 bases each). Between the trimmed V and J ends, which lost 2 bases and 0 bases, there was a span of 11 bases. This CDR3 region has 14 residues. Germline-derived CDR1 and CDR2 are SQVTM and ANQGSEA.

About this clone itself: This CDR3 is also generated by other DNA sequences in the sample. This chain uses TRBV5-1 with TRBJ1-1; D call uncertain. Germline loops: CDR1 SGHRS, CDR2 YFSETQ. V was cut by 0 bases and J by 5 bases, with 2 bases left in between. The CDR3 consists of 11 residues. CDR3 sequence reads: CASSLGTEAFF. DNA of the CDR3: TGCGCCAGCAGCTTGGGGACTGAAGCTTTCTTT.

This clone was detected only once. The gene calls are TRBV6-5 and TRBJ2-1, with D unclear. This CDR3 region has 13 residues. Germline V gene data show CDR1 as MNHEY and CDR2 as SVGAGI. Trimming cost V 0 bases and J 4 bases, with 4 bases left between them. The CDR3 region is CASSYSHYNEQFF. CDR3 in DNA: TGTGCCAGCAGTTACTCACATTACAATGAGCAGTTCTTC.

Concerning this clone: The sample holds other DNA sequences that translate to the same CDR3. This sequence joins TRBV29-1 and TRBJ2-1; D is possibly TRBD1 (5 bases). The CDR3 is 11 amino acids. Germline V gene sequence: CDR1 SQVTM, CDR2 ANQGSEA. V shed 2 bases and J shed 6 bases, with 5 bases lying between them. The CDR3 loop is CSVEQGNEQFF. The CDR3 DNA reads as TGCAGCGTTGAACAGGGCAATGAGCAGTTCTTC.

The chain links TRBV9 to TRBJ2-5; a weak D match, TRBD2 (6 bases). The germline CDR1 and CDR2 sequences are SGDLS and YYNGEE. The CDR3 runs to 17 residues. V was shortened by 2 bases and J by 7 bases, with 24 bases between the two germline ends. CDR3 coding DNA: TGTGCCAGCAGCGTGAGCCGGGACTTCCACCCCGAGCGGACCCAGTACTTC. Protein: CASSVSRDFHPERTQYF.

The CDR3 sequence is CAWSSYGRINEQFF. CDR3 DNA: TGTGCCTGGAGTTCATATGGACGGATAAATGAGCAGTTCTTC. This chain links TRBV30 with TRBJ2-1; D gene ambiguous. The CDR3 sequence is 14 residues long. V was clipped by 2 bases and J by 7 bases, with 15 bases between them. CDR1 is GTSNPN and CDR2 is SVGIG in the germline V gene (reference sequence).

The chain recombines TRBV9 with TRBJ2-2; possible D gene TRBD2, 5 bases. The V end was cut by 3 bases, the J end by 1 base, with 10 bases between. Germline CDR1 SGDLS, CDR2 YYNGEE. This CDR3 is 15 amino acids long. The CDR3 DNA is TGTGCCAGCAGCGATCTGGACTTGAACACCGGGGAGCTGTTTTTT. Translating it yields CASSDLDLNTGELFF.

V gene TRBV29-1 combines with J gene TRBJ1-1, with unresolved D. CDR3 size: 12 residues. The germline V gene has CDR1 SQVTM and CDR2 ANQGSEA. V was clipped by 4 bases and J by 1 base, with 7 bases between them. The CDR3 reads CSVGVTNTEAFF. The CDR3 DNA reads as TGCAGCGTTGGGGTAACGAACACTGAAGCTTTCTTT.

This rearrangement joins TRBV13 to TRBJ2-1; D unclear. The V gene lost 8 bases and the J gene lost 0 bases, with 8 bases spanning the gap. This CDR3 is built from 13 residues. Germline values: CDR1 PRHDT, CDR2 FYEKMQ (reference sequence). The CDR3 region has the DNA TGTGCCAGCGAGAGAAGCTCCTACAATGAGCAGTTCTTC. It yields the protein CASERSSYNEQFF.

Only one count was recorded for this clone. The CDR3 nucleotides read TGTGCCAGCAGCGAGGGACAGCCCAACTATAATTCACCCCTCCACTTT. Translated: CASSEGQPNYNSPLHF. The chain joins TRBV7-9 to TRBJ1-6; 7 bases match TRBD1. CDR1 is SEHNR and CDR2 is FQNEAQ in the germline V gene (reference sequence). The CDR3 has 16 amino acids. V lost 5 bases and J lost 3; bases outside the gene matches: 7.

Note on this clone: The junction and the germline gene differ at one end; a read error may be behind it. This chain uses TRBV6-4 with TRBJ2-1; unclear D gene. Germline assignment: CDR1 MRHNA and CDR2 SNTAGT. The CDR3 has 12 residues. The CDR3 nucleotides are TGTGCCAGCATCCCTCGCTACCATGAGCAGTTCTTC. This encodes CASIPRYHEQFF.

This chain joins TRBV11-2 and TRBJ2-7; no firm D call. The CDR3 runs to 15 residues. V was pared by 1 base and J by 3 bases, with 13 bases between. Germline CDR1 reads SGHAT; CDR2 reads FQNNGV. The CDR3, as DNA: TGTGCCAGCAGCTTAGGACCTTCCAATTACTACGAGCAGTACTTC. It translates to CASSLGPSNYYEQYF.

The CDR3 here is CASSEGAGSYEQYF. The DNA of the CDR3 is TGTGCCAGCAGTGAAGGAGCGGGCTCCTACGAGCAGTACTTC. This chain links TRBV2 with TRBJ2-5, with D possibly TRBD2 on 6 matching bases. The DNA end is a closer match to TRBJ2-7, so the J assignment may be wrong. The germline V gene has CDR1 SNHLY and CDR2 FYNNEI. This CDR3 has 14 residues.

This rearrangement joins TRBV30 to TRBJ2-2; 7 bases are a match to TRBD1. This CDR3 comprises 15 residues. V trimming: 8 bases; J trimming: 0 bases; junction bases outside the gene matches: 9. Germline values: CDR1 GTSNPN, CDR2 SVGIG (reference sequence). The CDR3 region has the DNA TGTGCCGGAGATTACGACAGGGCGAACACCGGGGAGCTGTTTTTT. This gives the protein CAGDYDRANTGELFF.

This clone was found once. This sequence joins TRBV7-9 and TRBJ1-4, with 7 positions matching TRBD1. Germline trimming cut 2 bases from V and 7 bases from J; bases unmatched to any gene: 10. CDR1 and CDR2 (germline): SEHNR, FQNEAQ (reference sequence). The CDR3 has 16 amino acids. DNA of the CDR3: TGTGCCAGCAGCTTACATTCAGGGGGGCCTTTTGAAAAACTGTTTTTT. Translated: CASSLHSGGPFEKLFF.

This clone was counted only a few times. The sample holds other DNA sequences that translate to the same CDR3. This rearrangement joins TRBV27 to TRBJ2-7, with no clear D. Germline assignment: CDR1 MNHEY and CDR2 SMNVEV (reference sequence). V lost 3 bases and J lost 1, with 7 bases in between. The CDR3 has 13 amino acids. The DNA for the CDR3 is TGTGCCAGCAGTTTCGGCTTTTCCTACGAGCAGTACTTC. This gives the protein CASSFGFSYEQYF.

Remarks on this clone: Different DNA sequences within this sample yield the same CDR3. The CDR3 region is CAWSLTGGGADTQYF. CDR3 sequence (DNA): TGTGCCTGGAGTTTGACAGGCGGGGGGGCAGATACGCAGTATTTT. The rearrangement links TRBV30 to TRBJ2-3, with 9 bases matching TRBD2. Germline V lookup: CDR1 GTSNPN, CDR2 SVGIG (reference sequence). The V segment lost 2 bases and the J segment 4 bases; nucleotides outside the gene matches: 7. The CDR3 is 15 amino acids.

The CDR3 protein is CASTESSYEQYF. CDR3 sequence (DNA): TGTGCCAGCACCGAAAGCTCCTACGAGCAGTACTTC. The chain couples TRBV28 to TRBJ2-7; D gene ambiguous. CDR1 and CDR2 (germline): MDHEN, SYDVKM. The V end was cut by 7 bases, the J end by 0 bases, with 7 bases between. The CDR3 has 12 amino acids.